The following is a TCR beta chain sequence with its context. In the source study's methods: Amplification with reference gene primers provided the estimates of nucleated cell counts. Generated by immunoSEQ multiplex PCR, the TCRdb table keeps only in-frame clones and is missing some. D and trimming were read from the DNA, whereas the V and J calls and clone size are those reported in that table. The sample has over 100,000 clones, approximately 83% seen once. Germline V gives CDR1 SQVTM, CDR2 ANQGSEA. Germline trimming cut 7 bases from V and 3 bases from J; bases unmatched to any gene: 9. CDR3 length: 14 residues. This entry is derived from a study of blood T cell repertoires in COVID-19. At the level of the study: COVID-19 samples collected from the United States, Italy and Spain covered acute and convalescent phases. PBMCs, B-cell-depleted T cells, or T cells were the source of the cDNA or gDNA that made up the material.

Sequencing used peripheral blood. This clonotype originated in a woman between 65 and 79 years old with acute or convalescent COVID-19. The gene calls are TRBV29-1 and TRBJ1-2; 9 bases match TRBD1. The CDR3 bases are TGCAGCGGTACACCGGGACAGGGAGACTATGGCTACACCTTC. Encoded protein: CSGTPGQGDYGYTF.